Below are 19 T cell receptor beta chains sequenced from a single sample in a study of CD8 T cells in ankylosing spondylitis. The study's findings and limits: A TCR beta motif of under ten highly homologous variants seemed to mark ankylosing spondylitis blood.

TCRdb reanalysed the 5' RACE reads using MiXCR and keeps one entry per CDR3 protein. The table includes 700,000 or so distinct CDR3 sequences, about 20% detected once. No cognate antigen is known for these TCRs. Sequencing was carried out using blood, either unsorted or a sorted T cell fraction (not recorded which). Every receptor here comes from a male donor with ankylosing spondylitis.

This clonotype was seen at least ten times. The chain uses TRBV29-1 and TRBJ1-1, with 7 bases lining up with TRBD1. The germline V gene encodes CDR1 SQVTM and CDR2 ANQGSEA. The CDR3 has 14 amino acids. V shed 7 bases, J shed 1 base, and the junction held 9 bases outside the gene matches. CDR3 residues: CSGYNRGPNTEAFF. CDR3 DNA sequence: TGCAGCGGATACAACAGGGGTCCGAACACTGAAGCTTTCTTT.

In its sample, this clonotype was seen a few times. The chain employs TRBV7-8 and TRBJ2-7; D unclear. CDR1 and CDR2 (germline): SGHVS, FQNEAQ. The CDR3 has 14 amino acids. V was pared by 5 bases and J by 7 bases, with 18 bases between. CDR3 protein: CASSHGPSLHEQYF. The DNA for the CDR3 is TGTGCCAGCAGCCACGGACCCTCCCTTCATGAGCAGTACTTC.

In this sample, this clonotype turned up a few times. The gene calls are TRBV29-1 and TRBJ2-3, with D hard to call. V was trimmed by 5 bases and J by 3 bases, leaving 9 bases between them. This CDR3 region has 12 residues. CDR1 is SQVTM, CDR2 ANQGSEA, per germline. Here the CDR3 reads CSVRASTDTQYF. The CDR3 DNA reads TGCAGCGTTCGGGCTTCAACAGATACGCAGTATTTT.

This clonotype has just a few counts. The chain carries TRBV10-3 and TRBJ2-7, with TRBD2 matching 9 bases. The length of the CDR3 is 14 residues. The V segment lost 4 bases and the J segment 2 bases; nucleotides outside the gene matches: 3. The V gene's germline CDR1 is ENHRY and CDR2 SYGVKD. The CDR3 is CAISASGVPYEQYF. Here the CDR3 DNA reads TGTGCCATCAGTGCTAGCGGGGTCCCCTACGAGCAGTACTTC.

This clonotype has just a few counts. The chain links TRBV6-1 to TRBJ2-3; D tentatively fits TRBD1 or TRBD2 (5 bases each). Looked up from germline, CDR1 is MNHNS and CDR2 is SASEGT. With 6 bases removed from V and 2 bases from J, the gap between germline ends came to 12 bases. This CDR3 has 14 residues. The CDR3 sequence: CASRTGPPTDTQYF. The DNA for the CDR3 is TGTGCCAGCAGGACGGGACCCCCCACAGATACGCAGTATTTT.

The chain combines TRBV7-2 with TRBJ2-5; 9 nucleotides match TRBD2. Germline-derived CDR1 and CDR2 are SGHTA and FQGNSA. The CDR3 contains 16 residues. V lost 3 bases, J lost 2 bases, and 7 bases stayed unmatched. The CDR3 region has the DNA TGTGCCAGCAGCTTGAGACTAGCGGCAAAACAAGAGACCCAGTACTTC. It translates to CASSLRLAAKQETQYF.

The chain has TRBV20-1 and TRBJ2-7; D remains ambiguous. V gave up 0 bases and J gave up 2 bases, with 11 bases separating them. The CDR3 extends over 14 amino acids. In germline, CDR1 is DFQATT, CDR2 SNEGSKA (reference sequence). CDR3 loop: CSARDAVPPYEQYF. The CDR3 bases are TGCAGTGCTAGAGACGCGGTCCCCCCCTACGAGCAGTACTTC.

The chain carries TRBV18 and TRBJ1-6; tentative D call: TRBD1 (6 bases). The germline CDR1 and CDR2 sequences are KGHSH and LQKENI. Trimming stripped 5 bases from V and 5 bases from J, with 13 bases between. The CDR3 runs to 15 residues. CDR3 sequence reads: CASSSATGNNSPLHF. The CDR3, as DNA: TGTGCCAGCTCATCGGCGACAGGAAATAATTCACCCCTCCACTTT.

This clonotype was picked up a small number of times. This chain joins TRBV21-1 and TRBJ2-3; the table's D call, TRBD2, has no DNA check behind it. TRBV21-1 is a pseudogene locus. The CDR3 has 18 residues. CDR3 bases: TGTGCCAGTACTCTGCTAGCGGGGGGAACCCTTAGCACAGATACGCAGTATTTT. This codes for CASTLLAGGTLSTDTQYF.

The chain links TRBV5-6 to TRBJ1-3, with D possibly TRBD1 on 5 matching bases. The ends were cut back, 4 bases at V and 2 bases at J, with 13 bases in the middle. This CDR3 region has 15 residues. Germline V gene sequence: CDR1 SGHDT, CDR2 YYEEEE. This CDR3 is CASSVQTAAGNTIYF. CDR3 DNA: TGTGCCAGCAGCGTTCAGACAGCGGCTGGAAACACCATATATTTT.

The J gene is TRBJ2-2, the V gene TRBV11-1, with 14 positions matching TRBD2. The trim removed 6 bases at V and 1 base at J, leaving 13 bases unmatched. The CDR3 totals 20 residues. The germline gives CDR1 SGHAT, CDR2 FQDESV (reference sequence). This CDR3 is CASRFSGTSGGYMNTGELFF. The DNA of the CDR3 is TGTGCCAGCAGGTTCTCCGGGACTAGCGGGGGATATATGAACACCGGGGAGCTGTTTTTT.

This rearrangement joins TRBV5-1 to TRBJ2-7; TRBD1 matches 8 bases. The CDR3 spans 15 residues. Germline CDR1 reads SGHRS; CDR2 reads YFSETQ. The J segment lost 3 bases and the V segment lost 4 bases, leaving 9 bases of the junction unmatched. CDR3 amino acids: CASSATGDPLYEQYF. The CDR3 nucleotides are TGCGCCAGCAGCGCGACAGGGGATCCCCTCTACGAGCAGTACTTC.

The chain joins TRBV20-1 to TRBJ1-2; perhaps TRBD1 as D (5 bases). Germline CDR1 reads DFQATT; CDR2 reads SNEGSKA (reference sequence). V lost 5 bases and J 0 bases, leaving 13 bases between the germline ends. The CDR3 consists of 14 residues. The CDR3 sequence is CSAPGRPANYGYTF. CDR3 in DNA: TGCAGTGCTCCGGGACGCCCAGCTAACTATGGCTACACCTTC.

The chain uses TRBV7-6 and TRBJ2-3, with 10 bases aligning to TRBD2. Germline CDR1 is SGHVS and CDR2 is FNYEAQ. This CDR3 region has 17 residues. V lost 0 bases to trimming and J lost 5 bases; unmatched junction nucleotides: 8. CDR3 in amino acids: CASSLASASGGRDTQYF. The CDR3 DNA follows: TGTGCCAGCAGCTTAGCCTCGGCTAGCGGGGGACGAGATACGCAGTATTTT.

The chain links TRBV4-2 to TRBJ2-3; D is uncertain. Germline CDR1 and CDR2: LGHNA and YNFKEQ. The CDR3 contains 13 residues. V was trimmed by 4 bases and J by 5 bases, leaving 10 bases between them. The CDR3 bases are TGTGCCAGCAGCCCGGATGGCGGAGATACGCAGTATTTT. Protein product: CASSPDGGDTQYF.

This clonotype showed up just a few times. The chain has TRBV9 and TRBJ2-1, with D tentatively TRBD1 or TRBD2 (6 bases each). CDR3 length: 17 residues. V lost 4 bases and J lost 4, with 21 bases in between. From germline, CDR1 is SGDLS and CDR2 YYNGEE. CDR3 nucleotide sequence: TGTGCCAGCAGCCGCCATGAGTGGGGGGCGGGATACAATGAGCAGTTCTTC. Translated: CASSRHEWGAGYNEQFF.

This clonotype was counted only a few times. The gene calls are TRBV20-1 and TRBJ2-7, with D tentatively TRBD1 or TRBD2 (6 bases each). V was clipped by 0 bases and J by 7 bases, with 22 bases between them. This CDR3 region has 16 residues. CDR1 and CDR2 from the germline V gene are DFQATT and SNEGSKA (reference sequence). CDR3 protein: CSARDRVGRGQGEQYF. In DNA form, the CDR3 reads TGCAGTGCTAGAGATCGAGTAGGGCGGGGACAAGGGGAGCAGTACTTC.

The genes are TRBV21-1 and TRBJ1-5. TRBV21-1 is recorded as a pseudogene. The CDR3 is 15 residues long. CDR3 nucleotide sequence: TGTGCCAGCAGCAAAGACCCTAATAGCAATCAGCCCCAGCATTTT. This gives the protein CASSKDPNSNQPQHF.

Only a few counts were recorded for this clonotype. This chain joins TRBV12-3 or TRBV12-4 and TRBJ1-1; D is unclear. The V end lost 5 bases, the J end lost 9 bases, and 13 bases lay between the germline ends. This CDR3 has 12 amino acids. CDR3 nucleotides: TGTGCCAGCAGTCCCCCCGGGCCAAAAGCTTTCTTT. As protein: CASSPPGPKAFF.